This is a list of T cell receptor beta chains from one sample in a study of OX40 agonist ivuxolimab in advanced cancers. Profiling relied on immunoSEQ multiplex PCR, and the TCRdb table lists in-frame clones only, not all of them. Of roughly 74,000 clones listed, about nine tenths are singletons. The material sequenced was CD4+ or CD8+ T cells sorted from blood, taken in a trial of the OX40 agonist ivuxolimab. These receptors all come from an adult with an advanced solid tumor such as melanoma, head and neck, liver or kidney cancer. The CDR3 runs from the conserved cysteine through the conserved F or W. D genes are given only for firm matches.

CDR3: CASSPLAGGRDEQFF
J: TRBJ2-1
D: TRBD2
V: TRBV6-1

CDR3: CSVAGGSYYGYTF
J: TRBJ1-2
D: -
V: TRBV29-1

CDR3: CAVEGTKYNSPLHF
J: TRBJ1-6
D: -
V: TRBV7-2

CDR3: CASSIVGTGNTGELFF
J: TRBJ2-2
D: TRBD1
V: TRBV19

CDR3: CASGQVYNEQFF
J: TRBJ2-1
D: -
V: TRBV2

CDR3: CASSIGGSYYNEQFF
J: TRBJ2-1
D: -
V: TRBV19

CDR3: CASSDRDYTGELFF
J: TRBJ2-2
D: -
V: TRBV7-9

CDR3: CSVVRPTGELFF
J: TRBJ2-2
D: -
V: TRBV29-1

CDR3: CASSSRDRDEKLFF
J: TRBJ1-4
D: TRBD1
V: TRBV7-6

CDR3: CASSQVLENWDNEQFF
J: TRBJ2-1
D: -
V: TRBV4-1

CDR3: CASSLGPGANNEQFF
J: TRBJ2-1
D: -
V: TRBV7-6

CDR3: CSVEDNGGGKTNYGYTF
J: TRBJ1-2
D: -
V: TRBV29-1

CDR3: CASSPVPSAIVEQFF
J: TRBJ2-1
D: -
V: TRBV7-7

CDR3: CASKGSSYNSPLHF
J: TRBJ1-6
D: -
V: TRBV6-5

CDR3: CAIREDNLSYEQYF
J: TRBJ2-7
D: -
V: TRBV10-3

CDR3: CASSFRGTDTQYF
J: TRBJ2-3
D: -
V: TRBV13

CDR3: CASSAWTATNQPQHF
J: TRBJ1-5
D: -
V: TRBV6-1